This is a list of T cell receptor beta chains from one sample in a study of shared clonotypes between healthy human individuals. Measured with immunoSEQ multiplex PCR; TCRdb has only the in-frame clones, and not every one. The data hold 1.5 million to 1.9 million clones, with 95% to 99% observed a single time. Sequencing input: naive CD4+ T cells sorted from blood. The receptors were sampled from a man aged 25 to 40 in good health. The CDR3 runs from the conserved cysteine through the conserved F or W. The order of the fields is D gene, J gene, clone size, V gene, CDR3 protein, CDR3 DNA. D genes are given only for firm matches. Clone size is shown for a subset of rows, as once, few, many or a class of expanded clone.

d_call: -; j_call: TRBJ2-5; clone_size: -; v_call: TRBV25-1; cdr3_aa: CAGQEGETQYF; cdr3_nt: TGTGCCGGACAGGAGGGGGAGACCCAGTACTTC
d_call: TRBD1; j_call: TRBJ1-3; clone_size: -; v_call: TRBV5-1; cdr3_aa: CASSPVRQGANTIYF; cdr3_nt: TGCGCCAGCAGCCCCGTGCGACAGGGGGCAAACACCATATATTTT
d_call: -; j_call: TRBJ1-4; clone_size: once; v_call: TRBV19; cdr3_aa: CASSRQSTGEKLFF; cdr3_nt: TGTGCCAGTAGTAGGCAGAGTACGGGAGAAAAACTGTTTTTT
d_call: TRBD1; j_call: TRBJ1-2; clone_size: -; v_call: TRBV29-1; cdr3_aa: CSVRTGNIIYGYTF; cdr3_nt: TGCAGCGTTCGGACAGGGAACATAATCTATGGCTACACCTTC
d_call: -; j_call: TRBJ1-5; clone_size: -; v_call: TRBV19; cdr3_aa: CASSGFLSNQPQHF; cdr3_nt: TGTGCCAGCTCAGGGTTCCTTAGCAATCAGCCCCAGCATTTT
d_call: TRBD1; j_call: TRBJ1-4; clone_size: -; v_call: TRBV5-5; cdr3_aa: CASSLGYQVDRGTEKLFF; cdr3_nt: TGTGCCAGCAGCCTGGGGTATCAGGTGGACAGGGGGACTGAAAAACTGTTTTTT
d_call: -; j_call: TRBJ2-1; clone_size: once; v_call: TRBV5-8; cdr3_aa: CASSLGLSYNEQFF; cdr3_nt: TGTGCCAGCAGCTTAGGACTCTCCTACAATGAGCAGTTCTTC
d_call: TRBD2; j_call: TRBJ2-1; clone_size: -; v_call: TRBV10-2; cdr3_aa: CASSEVWGISGGEQFF; cdr3_nt: TGCGCCAGCAGTGAAGTCTGGGGAATTAGCGGGGGTGAGCAGTTCTTC
d_call: -; j_call: TRBJ1-2; clone_size: -; v_call: TRBV5-5; cdr3_aa: CASSSTSGNTNYGYTF; cdr3_nt: TGTGCCAGCAGCTCAACCTCGGGAAACACTAACTATGGCTACACCTTC
d_call: TRBD2; j_call: TRBJ2-3; clone_size: -; v_call: TRBV5-1; cdr3_aa: CASSLSGRTDTQYF; cdr3_nt: TGCGCCAGCAGCTTGTCCGGGAGGACAGATACGCAGTATTTT
d_call: TRBD1; j_call: TRBJ2-7; clone_size: -; v_call: TRBV4-3; cdr3_aa: CASSQGTGFAYEQYF; cdr3_nt: TGCGCCAGCAGCCAGGGGACAGGATTCGCCTACGAGCAGTACTTC
d_call: -; j_call: TRBJ2-1; clone_size: -; v_call: TRBV6-6; cdr3_aa: CASTAWSNNEQFF; cdr3_nt: TGTGCCAGCACGGCCTGGTCCAACAATGAGCAGTTCTTC
d_call: TRBD1; j_call: TRBJ2-2; clone_size: -; v_call: TRBV30; cdr3_aa: CAWSVRPDRVPLPTPRELFF; cdr3_nt: TGTGCCTGGAGTGTAAGGCCGGACAGGGTTCCGTTACCGACACCCAGGGAGCTGTTTTTT
d_call: TRBD1; j_call: TRBJ2-5; clone_size: -; v_call: TRBV9; cdr3_aa: CASSSRDSRTNRETQYF; cdr3_nt: TGTGCCAGCAGCTCCAGGGACAGCCGGACGAATCGAGAGACCCAGTACTTC
d_call: -; j_call: TRBJ2-7; clone_size: -; v_call: TRBV5-1; cdr3_aa: CASSLGPLYEQYF; cdr3_nt: TGCGCCAGCAGCCTGGGACCATTATACGAGCAGTACTTC
d_call: -; j_call: TRBJ2-7; clone_size: -; v_call: TRBV10-3; cdr3_aa: CAISESRGQGDEQYF; cdr3_nt: TGTGCCATCAGTGAGTCAAGGGGACAAGGGGACGAGCAGTACTTC
d_call: -; j_call: TRBJ2-2; clone_size: -; v_call: TRBV10-3; cdr3_aa: CAISELGSGTGELFF; cdr3_nt: TGTGCCATCAGTGAATTGGGGTCTGGCACCGGGGAGCTGTTTTTT
d_call: -; j_call: TRBJ1-2; clone_size: -; v_call: TRBV30; cdr3_aa: CAWSAVPTYGYTF; cdr3_nt: TGTGCCTGGAGTGCCGTTCCGACCTATGGCTACACCTTC
d_call: TRBD2; j_call: TRBJ2-7; clone_size: -; v_call: TRBV5-1; cdr3_aa: CASSTQPGTSGYEQYF; cdr3_nt: TGCGCCAGCAGCACGCAGCCAGGGACTAGCGGCTACGAGCAGTACTTC
d_call: -; j_call: TRBJ2-5; clone_size: -; v_call: TRBV2; cdr3_aa: CASSERIETQYF; cdr3_nt: TGTGCCAGCAGTGAAAGGATAGAGACCCAGTACTTC
d_call: TRBD2; j_call: TRBJ2-3; clone_size: -; v_call: TRBV11-2; cdr3_aa: CASSLVPLAGGITDTQYF; cdr3_nt: TGTGCCAGCAGCTTAGTCCCCTTAGCGGGGGGTATAACCGATACGCAGTATTTT
d_call: TRBD2; j_call: TRBJ2-7; clone_size: -; v_call: TRBV6-1; cdr3_aa: CASMGGYPSLYEQYF; cdr3_nt: TGTGCCAGCATGGGGGGGTACCCTAGTCTCTACGAGCAGTACTTC
d_call: -; j_call: TRBJ2-1; clone_size: -; v_call: TRBV19; cdr3_aa: CASSIDLVRKQFF; cdr3_nt: TGTGCCAGTAGTATAGATCTGGTCAGGAAGCAGTTCTTC